This TCR beta chain was sequenced for a study of blood T cell dynamics during melanoma immunotherapy. DNA loading was fixed at roughly 0.35 ug for all bulk PBMC samples. Generated by immunoSEQ multiplex PCR, the TCRdb table keeps only in-frame clones and is missing some. The repertoire consists of about 13,000 clones, with roughly 86% occurring once and the leading ten covering 3% to 4%. General observations from the study: PBMC repertoires of eventual disease-control patients split at W3 into clonality or diversity gains.

Remarks on this clone: The antigen is unknown.

Specified time point: pre-treatment baseline. One draw preceded checkpoint blockade; another followed its first cycle at week 3. Response was assessed by RECIST 1.1 at 12 weeks, except a couple of rapid progressors. V was pared by 4 bases and J by 4 bases, with 10 bases between. Germline CDR1 and CDR2: ENHRY and SYGVKD. The CDR3 consists of 13 residues. The clonotype originates from a human donor with melanoma. The rearrangement links TRBV10-3 to TRBJ2-5; D ambiguous. The sample consisted of blood, taken from a patient treated with checkpoint blockade. Written as DNA, the CDR3 is TGTGCCATCAGTGGGGCGGAGAGAGAGACCCAGTACTTC. Protein sequence: CAISGAERETQYF.